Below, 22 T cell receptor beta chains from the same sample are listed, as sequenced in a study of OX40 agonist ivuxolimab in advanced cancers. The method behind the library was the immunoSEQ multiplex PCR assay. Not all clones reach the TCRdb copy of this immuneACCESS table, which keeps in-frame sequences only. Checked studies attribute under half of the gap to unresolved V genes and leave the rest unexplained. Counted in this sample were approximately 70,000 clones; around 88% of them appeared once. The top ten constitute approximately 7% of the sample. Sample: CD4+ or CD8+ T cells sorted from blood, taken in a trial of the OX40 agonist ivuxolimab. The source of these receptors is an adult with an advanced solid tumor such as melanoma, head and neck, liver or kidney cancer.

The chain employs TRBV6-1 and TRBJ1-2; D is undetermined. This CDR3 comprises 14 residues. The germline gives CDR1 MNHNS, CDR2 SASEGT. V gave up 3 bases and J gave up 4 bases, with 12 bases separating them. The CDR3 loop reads CASSDRAQAYGYTF. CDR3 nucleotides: TGTGCCAGCAGTGATAGGGCGCAGGCCTATGGCTACACCTTC.

The CDR3 sequence is CSVEVGANTEAFF. The CDR3 DNA follows: TGCAGCGTTGAGGTGGGGGCGAACACTGAAGCTTTCTTT. The rearrangement uses TRBV29-1 and TRBJ1-1; maybe TRBD1 (6 bases). CDR1 and CDR2 from the germline V gene are SQVTM and ANQGSEA. Trimming pared 3 bases from V and 1 base from J, leaving 9 bases between. CDR3 length: 13 amino acids.

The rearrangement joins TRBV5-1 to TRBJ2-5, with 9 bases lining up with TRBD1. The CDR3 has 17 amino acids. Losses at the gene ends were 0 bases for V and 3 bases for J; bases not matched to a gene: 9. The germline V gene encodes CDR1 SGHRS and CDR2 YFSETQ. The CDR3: CASSLVSSGTGKETQYF. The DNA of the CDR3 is TGCGCCAGCAGCTTGGTTTCATCCGGGACAGGGAAAGAGACCCAGTACTTC.

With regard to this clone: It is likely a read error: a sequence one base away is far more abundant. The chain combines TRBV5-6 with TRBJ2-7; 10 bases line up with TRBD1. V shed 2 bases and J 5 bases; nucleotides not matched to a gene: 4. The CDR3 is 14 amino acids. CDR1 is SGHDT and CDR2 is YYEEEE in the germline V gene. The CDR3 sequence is CASSFGTGDNEQYF. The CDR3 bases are TGTGCCAGCAGCTTCGGGACAGGGGATAACGAGCAGTACTTC.

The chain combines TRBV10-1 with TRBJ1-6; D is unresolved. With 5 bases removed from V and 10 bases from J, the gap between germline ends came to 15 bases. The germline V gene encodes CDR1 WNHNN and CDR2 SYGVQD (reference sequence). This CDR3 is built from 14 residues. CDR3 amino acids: CASSPEILRSPLHF. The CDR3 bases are TGCGCCAGCAGTCCGGAAATCTTAAGATCACCCCTCCACTTT.

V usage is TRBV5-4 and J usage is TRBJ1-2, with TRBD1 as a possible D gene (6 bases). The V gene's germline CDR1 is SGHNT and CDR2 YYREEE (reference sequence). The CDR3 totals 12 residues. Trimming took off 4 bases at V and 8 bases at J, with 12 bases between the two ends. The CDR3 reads CASSGGPNGYTF. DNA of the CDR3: TGTGCCAGCAGCGGGGGCCCTAACGGCTACACCTTC. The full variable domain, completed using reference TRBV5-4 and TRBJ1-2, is ETGVTQSPTHLIKTRGQQVTLRCSSQSGHNTVSWYQQALGQGPQFIFQYYREEENGRGNFPPRFSGLQFPNYSSELNVNALELDDSALYLCASSGGPNGYTFGSGTRLTVV.

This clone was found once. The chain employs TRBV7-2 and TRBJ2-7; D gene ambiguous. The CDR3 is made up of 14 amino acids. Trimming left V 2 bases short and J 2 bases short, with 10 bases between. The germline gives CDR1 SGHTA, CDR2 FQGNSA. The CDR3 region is CASSLNRRTYEQYF. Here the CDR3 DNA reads TGTGCCAGCAGCTTAAACCGGAGAACCTACGAGCAGTACTTC.

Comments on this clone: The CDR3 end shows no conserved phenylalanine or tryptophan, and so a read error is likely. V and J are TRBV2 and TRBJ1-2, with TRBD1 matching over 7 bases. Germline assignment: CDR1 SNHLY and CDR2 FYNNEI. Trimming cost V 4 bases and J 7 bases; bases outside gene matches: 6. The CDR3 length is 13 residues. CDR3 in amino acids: CASSGQGYLGYTL. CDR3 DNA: TGTGCCAGCAGTGGACAGGGTTATCTTGGCTACACCCTC.

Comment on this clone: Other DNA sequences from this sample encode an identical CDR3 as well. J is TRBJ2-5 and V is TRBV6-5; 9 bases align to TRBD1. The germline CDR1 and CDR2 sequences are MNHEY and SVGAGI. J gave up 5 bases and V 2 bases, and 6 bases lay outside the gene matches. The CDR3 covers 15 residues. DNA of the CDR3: TGTGCCAGCAGTTACGGGACAGGGTTTGGGGAGACCCAGTACTTC. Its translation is CASSYGTGFGETQYF.

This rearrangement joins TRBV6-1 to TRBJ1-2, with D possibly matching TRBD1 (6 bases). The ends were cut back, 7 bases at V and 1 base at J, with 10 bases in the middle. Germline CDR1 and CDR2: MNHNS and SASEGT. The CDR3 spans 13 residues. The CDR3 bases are TGTGCCAGCACAAGGACAGTTAACTATGGCTACACCTTC. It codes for CASTRTVNYGYTF.

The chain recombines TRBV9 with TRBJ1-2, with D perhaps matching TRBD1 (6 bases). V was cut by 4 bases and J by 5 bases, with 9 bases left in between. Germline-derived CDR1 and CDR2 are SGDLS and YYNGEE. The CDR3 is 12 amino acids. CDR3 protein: CASSPGQYGYTF. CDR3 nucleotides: TGTGCCAGCAGCCCCGGACAGTATGGCTACACCTTC.

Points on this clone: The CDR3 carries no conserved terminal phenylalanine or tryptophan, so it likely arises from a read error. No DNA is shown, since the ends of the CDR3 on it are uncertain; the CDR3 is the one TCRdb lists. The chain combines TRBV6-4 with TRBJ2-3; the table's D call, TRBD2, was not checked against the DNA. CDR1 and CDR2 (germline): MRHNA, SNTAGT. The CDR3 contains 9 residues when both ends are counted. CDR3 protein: CASSQERGG.

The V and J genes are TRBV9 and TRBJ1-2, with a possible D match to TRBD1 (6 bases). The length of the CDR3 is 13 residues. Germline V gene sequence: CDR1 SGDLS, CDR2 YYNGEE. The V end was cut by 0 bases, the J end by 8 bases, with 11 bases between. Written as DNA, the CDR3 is TGTGCCAGCAGCGTAGCTAAGGGGGTAGGCTACACCTTC. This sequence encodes CASSVAKGVGYTF.

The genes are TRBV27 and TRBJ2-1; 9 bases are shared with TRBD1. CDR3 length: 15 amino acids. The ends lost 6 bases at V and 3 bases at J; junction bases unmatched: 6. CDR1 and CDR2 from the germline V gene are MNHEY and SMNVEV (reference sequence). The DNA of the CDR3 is TGTGCCAGCAGCCTGGGACAGGGTGGCTACAATGAGCAGTTCTTC. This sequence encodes CASSLGQGGYNEQFF.

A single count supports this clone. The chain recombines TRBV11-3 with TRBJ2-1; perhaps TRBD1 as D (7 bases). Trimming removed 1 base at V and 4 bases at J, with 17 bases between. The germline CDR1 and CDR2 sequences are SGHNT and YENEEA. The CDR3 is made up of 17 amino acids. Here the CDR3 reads CASSLGYRGLAYNEQFF. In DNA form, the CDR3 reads TGTGCCAGCAGCTTAGGGTACAGGGGACTCGCGTACAATGAGCAGTTCTTC.

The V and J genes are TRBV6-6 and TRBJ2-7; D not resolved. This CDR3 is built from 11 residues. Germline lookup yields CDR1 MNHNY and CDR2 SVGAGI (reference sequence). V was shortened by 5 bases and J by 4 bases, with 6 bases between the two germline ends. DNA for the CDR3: TGTGCCAGCAGTCCCCGATACGAGCAGTACTTC. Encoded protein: CASSPRYEQYF.

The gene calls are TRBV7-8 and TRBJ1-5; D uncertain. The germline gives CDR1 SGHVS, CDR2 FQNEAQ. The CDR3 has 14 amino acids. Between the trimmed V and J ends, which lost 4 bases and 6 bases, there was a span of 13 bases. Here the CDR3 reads CASSSGLEGQPQHF. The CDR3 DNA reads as TGTGCCAGCAGCTCAGGACTAGAGGGTCAGCCCCAGCATTTT.

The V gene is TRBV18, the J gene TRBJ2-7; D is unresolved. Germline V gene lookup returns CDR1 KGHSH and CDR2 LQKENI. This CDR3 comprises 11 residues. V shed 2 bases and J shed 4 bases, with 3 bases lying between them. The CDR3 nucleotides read TGTGCCAGCTCACCAAAATACGAGCAGTACTTC. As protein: CASSPKYEQYF.

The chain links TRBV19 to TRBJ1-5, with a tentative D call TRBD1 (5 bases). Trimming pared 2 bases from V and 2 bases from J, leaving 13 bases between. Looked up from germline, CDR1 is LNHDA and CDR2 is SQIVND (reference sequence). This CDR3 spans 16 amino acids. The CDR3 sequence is CASSIWGAGGNQPQHF. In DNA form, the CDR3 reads TGTGCCAGTAGTATATGGGGCGCGGGAGGCAATCAGCCCCAGCATTTT.

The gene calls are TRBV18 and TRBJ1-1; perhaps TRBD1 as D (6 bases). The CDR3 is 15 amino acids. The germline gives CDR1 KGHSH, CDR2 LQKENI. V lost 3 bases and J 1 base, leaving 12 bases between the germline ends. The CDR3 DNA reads TGTGCCAGCTCACCGGGGGGCGCGGAGAACACTGAAGCTTTCTTT. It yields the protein CASSPGGAENTEAFF.

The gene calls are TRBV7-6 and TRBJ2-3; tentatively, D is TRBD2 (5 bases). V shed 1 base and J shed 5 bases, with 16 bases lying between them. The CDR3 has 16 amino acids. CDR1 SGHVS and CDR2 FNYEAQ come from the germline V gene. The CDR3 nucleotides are TGTGCCAGCAGCTTAGGCGCAGGACTGATAGGAGATACGCAGTATTTT. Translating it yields CASSLGAGLIGDTQYF.

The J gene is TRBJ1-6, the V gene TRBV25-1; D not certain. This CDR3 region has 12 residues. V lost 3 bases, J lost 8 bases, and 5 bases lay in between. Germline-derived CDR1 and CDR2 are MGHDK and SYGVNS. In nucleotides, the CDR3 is TGTGCCAGCAGTGATAATCATTCACCCCTCCACTTT. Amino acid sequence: CASSDNHSPLHF.